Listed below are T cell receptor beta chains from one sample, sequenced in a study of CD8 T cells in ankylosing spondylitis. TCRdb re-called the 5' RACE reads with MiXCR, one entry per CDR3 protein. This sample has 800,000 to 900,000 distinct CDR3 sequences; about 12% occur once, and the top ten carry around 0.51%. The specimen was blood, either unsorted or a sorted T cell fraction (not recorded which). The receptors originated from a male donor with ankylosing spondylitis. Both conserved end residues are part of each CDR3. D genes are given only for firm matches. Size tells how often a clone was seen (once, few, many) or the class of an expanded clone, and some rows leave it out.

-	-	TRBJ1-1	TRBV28	TGTGCCAGCGTCCGGAAGGTTTTTGCTTTCTTT	CASVRKVFAFF
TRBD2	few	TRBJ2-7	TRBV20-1	TGCAGTGCGCCTCCGGGACTAGCGGGAGTATACGAGCAGTACTTC	CSAPPGLAGVYEQYF
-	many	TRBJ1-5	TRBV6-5	TGTGCCAGCAGTCCCCTCGGACAGCCCCAGCATTTT	CASSPLGQPQHF
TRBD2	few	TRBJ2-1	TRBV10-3	TGTGCCATCGGCACTAGCGGGACCAATGAGCAGTTCTTC	CAIGTSGTNEQFF
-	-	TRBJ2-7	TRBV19	TGTGCCAGTAGCCCGCGTTTCTCCTACGAGCAGTACTTC	CASSPRFSYEQYF
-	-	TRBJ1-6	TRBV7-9	TGTGCCAGCAGCTTAGGATTGGGGGCGGATTCACCCCTCCACTTT	CASSLGLGADSPLHF
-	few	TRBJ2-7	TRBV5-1	TGCGCCAGCAGCGAGGGAGATCTCTACGAGCAGTACTTC	CASSEGDLYEQYF
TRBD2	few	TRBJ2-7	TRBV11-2	TGTGCCAGCAGCCCGACGGGGGGGCCCTACGAGCAGTACTTC	CASSPTGGPYEQYF
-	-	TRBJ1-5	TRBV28	TGTGCCAGCAATCAGGGTTTGGTGTATAGCAATCAGCCCCAGCATTTT	CASNQGLVYSNQPQHF
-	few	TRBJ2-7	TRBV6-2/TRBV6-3	TGTGCCAGCGACGTCGGAAGTTACGAGCAGTACTTC	CASDVGSYEQYF
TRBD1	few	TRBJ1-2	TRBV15	TGTGCCACCAGCAGATCATCGACAGGGGGTGGCTACACCTTC	CATSRSSTGGGYTF
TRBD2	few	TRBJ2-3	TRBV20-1	TGCAGTGCTTCACGGGGGGTTGGCACAGATACGCAGTATTTT	CSASRGVGTDTQYF
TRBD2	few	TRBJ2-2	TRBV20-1	TGCAGTGCTATAAGCGGGATGAACACCGGGGAGCTGTTTTTT	CSAISGMNTGELFF
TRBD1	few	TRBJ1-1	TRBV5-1	TGCGCCAGCAGCTCCGGGACAGGGAGGAACACTGAAGCTTTCTTT	CASSSGTGRNTEAFF
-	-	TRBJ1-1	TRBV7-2	TGTGCCAGCAGCTTAGTGGGCAGCTTGAACACTGAAGCTTTCTTT	CASSLVGSLNTEAFF
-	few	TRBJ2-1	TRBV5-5	TGTGCCAGCAGCTTATCACGGCCTTACAATGAGCAGTTCTTC	CASSLSRPYNEQFF